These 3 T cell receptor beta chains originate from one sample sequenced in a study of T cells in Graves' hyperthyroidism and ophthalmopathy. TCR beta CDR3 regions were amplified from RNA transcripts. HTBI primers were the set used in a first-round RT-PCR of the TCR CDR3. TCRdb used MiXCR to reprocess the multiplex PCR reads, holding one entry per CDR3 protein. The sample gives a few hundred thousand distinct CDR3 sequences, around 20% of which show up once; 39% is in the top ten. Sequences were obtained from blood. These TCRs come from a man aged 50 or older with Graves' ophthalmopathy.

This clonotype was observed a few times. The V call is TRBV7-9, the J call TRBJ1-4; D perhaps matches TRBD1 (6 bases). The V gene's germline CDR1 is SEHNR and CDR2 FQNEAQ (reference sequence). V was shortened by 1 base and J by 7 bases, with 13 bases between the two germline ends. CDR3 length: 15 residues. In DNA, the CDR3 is TGTGCCAGCAGCTTAGGAGGGGGGGCGCGTGAAAAACTGTTTTTT. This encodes CASSLGGGAREKLFF. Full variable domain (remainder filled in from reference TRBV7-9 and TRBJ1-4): DTGVSQNPRHKITKRGQNVTFRCDPISEHNRLYWYRQTLGQGPEFLTYFQNEAQLEKSRLLSDRFSAERPKGSFSTLEIQRTEQGDSAMYLCASSLGGGAREKLFFGSGTQLSVL.

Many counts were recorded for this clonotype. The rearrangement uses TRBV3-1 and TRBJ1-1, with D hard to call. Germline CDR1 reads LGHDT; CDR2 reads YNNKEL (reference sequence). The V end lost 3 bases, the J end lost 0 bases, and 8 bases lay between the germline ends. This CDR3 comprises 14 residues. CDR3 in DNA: TGTGCCAGCAGCCACAGGCAGCTGAACACTGAAGCTTTCTTT. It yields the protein CASSHRQLNTEAFF.

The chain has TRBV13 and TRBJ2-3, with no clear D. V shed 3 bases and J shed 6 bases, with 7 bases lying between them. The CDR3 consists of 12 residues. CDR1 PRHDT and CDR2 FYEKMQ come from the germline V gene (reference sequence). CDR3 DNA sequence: TGTGCCAGCAGCTTTGCCTCGGATACGCAGTATTTT. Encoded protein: CASSFASDTQYF.